Listed below are T cell receptor beta chains from one sample, sequenced in a study of blood T cell repertoires in COVID-19. Repertoires were generated with immunoSEQ multiplex PCR, while TCRdb's copy carries only in-frame clones and drops some. The table has 320,000 or so clones, 88% seen once. Sequenced sample: PBMCs or T cells enriched from blood (not recorded which). These receptors came from a man aged 25-45 years who had recovered from COVID-19. Each CDR3 is given with its conserved first and last residue. A D gene is named only where the DNA matches it firmly. Clone size appears in some rows only: once, few, many, or a class for an expanded clone.

D gene	J gene	V gene	clone size	CDR3 protein	CDR3 DNA
TRBD1	TRBJ1-5	TRBV6-6	-	CASSQGGYQPQHF	TGTGCCAGCAGTCAGGGGGGGTATCAGCCCCAGCATTTT
-	TRBJ2-5	TRBV18	-	CASSPNTGFGETQYF	TGTGCCAGCTCACCGAACACAGGGTTTGGAGAGACCCAGTACTTC
TRBD1	TRBJ2-1	TRBV19	-	CASSPRTGSGRDEQFF	TGTGCCAGTAGTCCCCGGACAGGGTCAGGGCGCGATGAGCAGTTCTTC
-	TRBJ1-1	TRBV28	-	CASSLWEDFMNTEAFF	TGTGCCAGCAGCCTGTGGGAGGACTTTATGAACACTGAAGCTTTCTTT
-	TRBJ2-7	TRBV4-1	-	CASSQSPAGASSPSYEQYF	TGCGCCAGCAGCCAATCCCCCGCGGGGGCTTCCTCCCCCTCCTACGAGCAGTACTTC
-	TRBJ2-7	TRBV28	-	CASSLREQYF	TGTGCCAGCAGTTTACGGGAGCAGTACTTC
-	TRBJ2-2	TRBV9	-	CASSVSRATNTGELFF	TGTGCCAGCAGCGTATCCCGCGCGACGAACACCGGGGAGCTGTTTTTT
-	TRBJ2-5	TRBV11-3	-	CASSLEGGTQYF	TGTGCCAGCAGCTTAGAAGGGGGGACCCAGTACTTC
-	TRBJ1-5	TRBV28	-	CASSFWQGPNQPQHF	TGTGCCAGCAGTTTCTGGCAGGGCCCCAATCAGCCCCAGCATTTT
TRBD1	TRBJ1-6	TRBV18	-	CASSPRQGNSPLHF	TGTGCCAGCTCACCACGACAGGGGAATTCACCCCTCCACTTT
TRBD1	TRBJ1-2	TRBV18	-	CASSSPRDRGFNGYTF	TGTGCCAGCTCATCACCCCGGGACAGGGGTTTTAATGGCTACACCTTC
-	TRBJ2-2	TRBV9	-	CASSGPGTGELFF	TGTGCCAGCAGCGGGCCGGGGACCGGGGAGCTGTTTTTT
-	TRBJ1-1	TRBV28	-	CASSLGQLTEAFF	TGTGCCAGCAGTTTAGGACAGCTCACTGAAGCTTTCTTT
TRBD1	TRBJ2-2	TRBV27	-	CASSFTSGTGGQPGELFF	TGTGCCAGCAGTTTTACCTCCGGGACAGGGGGCCAGCCCGGGGAGCTGTTTTTT
-	TRBJ1-1	TRBV28	-	CATITGLGLNTEAFF	TGTGCCACTATCACAGGTTTAGGGCTGAACACTGAAGCTTTCTTT
-	TRBJ2-2	TRBV11-2	-	CASSLEAGHTGELFF	TGTGCCAGCAGCTTAGAGGCAGGGCACACCGGGGAGCTGTTTTTT
-	TRBJ2-7	TRBV19	-	CASSIDSSYEQYF	TGTGCCAGTAGTATTGACAGCTCCTACGAGCAGTACTTC
-	TRBJ2-2	TRBV4-1	once	CASSYGLYTGELFF	TGCGCCAGCAGCTACGGACTCTACACCGGGGAGCTGTTTTTT
TRBD2	TRBJ2-3	TRBV11-2	-	CASSYAGGAQDTQYF	TGTGCCAGCAGCTACGCCGGGGGGGCCCAAGATACGCAGTATTTT
-	TRBJ1-2	TRBV3-1/TRBV3-2	-	CASSQRNPGLFYGYTF	TGTGCCAGCAGCCAACGAAACCCGGGACTCTTCTATGGCTACACCTTC
TRBD2	TRBJ2-5	TRBV6-1	-	CASSELAGAGETQYF	TGTGCCAGCAGTGAGCTAGCGGGGGCTGGGGAGACCCAGTACTTC
-	TRBJ2-5	TRBV5-1	-	CASSLALQASATQYF	TGCGCCAGCAGCTTGGCCCTCCAAGCTAGCGCGACCCAGTACTTC
-	TRBJ1-1	TRBV19	-	CASSIGGAEAFF	TGTGCCAGTAGTATAGGGGGGGCTGAAGCTTTCTTT
TRBD1	TRBJ2-7	TRBV11-2	-	CASSGQGRYEQYF	TGTGCCAGCAGCGGACAGGGGCGGTACGAGCAGTACTTC
-	TRBJ1-1	TRBV11-2	-	CASSFDQGGIPEAFF	TGTGCCAGCAGCTTCGACCAGGGTGGGATCCCTGAAGCTTTCTTT
TRBD1	TRBJ2-3	TRBV5-1	-	CASSPGTGGTDTQYF	TGCGCCAGCAGCCCCGGGACAGGGGGCACAGATACGCAGTATTTT
TRBD1	TRBJ1-1	TRBV2	once	CASSGETGGTEAFF	TGTGCCAGCAGTGGGGAGACAGGGGGCACTGAAGCTTTCTTT
-	TRBJ1-3	TRBV19	-	CASSLDKSGNTIYF	TGTGCCAGTAGTTTAGATAAATCCGGAAACACCATATATTTT
TRBD1	TRBJ2-7	TRBV5-1	few	CASSPAGTGAYEQYF	TGCGCCAGCAGCCCAGCCGGGACAGGGGCCTACGAGCAGTACTTC
-	TRBJ1-2	TRBV28	few	CASSLDQNLYGYTF	TGTGCCAGCAGTTTAGATCAGAATCTCTATGGCTACACCTTC
TRBD1	TRBJ2-5	TRBV5-1	-	CASSTLGQQETQYF	TGCGCCAGCAGTACCTTGGGACAGCAAGAGACCCAGTACTTC
-	TRBJ2-5	TRBV28	-	CASSLLAGGKETQYF	TGTGCCAGCAGTTTACTAGCAGGGGGGAAAGAGACCCAGTACTTC
TRBD1	TRBJ2-7	TRBV6-1	-	CASSEATGGSYEQYF	TGTGCCAGCAGTGAAGCAACAGGGGGCTCCTACGAGCAGTACTTC
-	TRBJ2-3	TRBV30	-	CAWRPEGAGRTDTQYF	TGTGCCTGGAGACCTGAGGGTGCGGGCCGAACAGATACGCAGTATTTT
-	TRBJ1-1	TRBV5-1	once	CASSLSRGNTEAFF	TGCGCCAGCAGCTTGTCCAGGGGAAACACTGAAGCTTTCTTT
TRBD1	TRBJ1-6	TRBV29-1	once	CSVAFDRGNSPLHF	TGCAGCGTAGCCTTTGACAGGGGTAATTCACCCCTCCACTTT
-	TRBJ2-7	TRBV29-1	-	CSVRDIHSYEQYF	TGCAGCGTCCGGGACATTCACTCCTACGAGCAGTACTTC
TRBD2	TRBJ2-3	TRBV2	-	CASSEASGANTDTQYF	TGTGCCAGCAGTGAAGCTAGCGGGGCTAACACAGATACGCAGTATTTT
-	TRBJ1-1	TRBV6-5	-	CASSYSAGNEAFF	TGTGCCAGCAGTTATTCTGCCGGGAATGAAGCTTTCTTT
TRBD2	TRBJ2-1	TRBV13	-	CASSMSGISSYNEQFF	TGTGCCAGCAGTATGAGCGGGATTAGCTCCTACAATGAGCAGTTCTTC
TRBD1	TRBJ1-1	TRBV4-1	-	CASSLRDRHTEAFF	TGCGCCAGCAGCCTTCGGGACAGGCACACTGAAGCTTTCTTT
-	TRBJ2-3	TRBV13	-	CASSRGGDLGTDTQYF	TGTGCCAGCAGCCGAGGGGGGGATTTAGGCACAGATACGCAGTATTTT
TRBD2	TRBJ2-7	TRBV7-2	-	CASSQGLAGGSYEQYF	TGTGCCAGCAGCCAGGGACTAGCGGGGGGTTCCTACGAGCAGTACTTC
-	TRBJ2-7	TRBV5-1	-	CASSLAAGAAPYEQYF	TGCGCCAGCAGCTTGGCCGCAGGGGCAGCTCCCTACGAGCAGTACTTC
TRBD1	TRBJ1-2	TRBV29-1	-	CSVEVGQGYGYTF	TGCAGCGTTGAGGTTGGACAGGGTTATGGCTACACCTTC
-	TRBJ2-1	TRBV11-2	-	CASSSDREGYNEQFF	TGTGCCAGCAGCTCGGACAGGGAGGGGTACAATGAGCAGTTCTTC
-	TRBJ2-1	TRBV18	-	CASSPPSRSTDEQFF	TGTGCCAGCTCACCACCGTCAAGATCTACAGATGAGCAGTTCTTC
-	TRBJ2-7	TRBV4-2	-	CASSRRTISSASYEQYF	TGTGCCAGCAGCCGGCGGACTATCTCTAGCGCCTCCTACGAGCAGTACTTC
-	TRBJ2-5	TRBV19	-	CASSIVGGQRETQYF	TGTGCCAGTAGTATTGTCGGCGGCCAAAGGGAGACCCAGTACTTC
TRBD1	TRBJ2-3	TRBV5-1	-	CASSLQPGQGRGDTQYF	TGCGCCAGCAGCTTACAACCGGGACAGGGAAGGGGAGATACGCAGTATTTT
TRBD1	TRBJ1-1	TRBV5-4	-	CASSSSGQGLNTEAFF	TGTGCCAGCAGCTCCTCGGGACAGGGACTGAACACTGAAGCTTTCTTT
-	TRBJ1-3	TRBV5-1	-	CASSLGYRASGNTIYF	TGCGCCAGCAGCTTGGGGTACAGGGCCTCTGGAAACACCATATATTTT
-	TRBJ1-3	TRBV4-2	-	CASSQGADNNGNTIYF	TGTGCCAGCAGCCAAGGGGCAGACAACAATGGAAACACCATATATTTT